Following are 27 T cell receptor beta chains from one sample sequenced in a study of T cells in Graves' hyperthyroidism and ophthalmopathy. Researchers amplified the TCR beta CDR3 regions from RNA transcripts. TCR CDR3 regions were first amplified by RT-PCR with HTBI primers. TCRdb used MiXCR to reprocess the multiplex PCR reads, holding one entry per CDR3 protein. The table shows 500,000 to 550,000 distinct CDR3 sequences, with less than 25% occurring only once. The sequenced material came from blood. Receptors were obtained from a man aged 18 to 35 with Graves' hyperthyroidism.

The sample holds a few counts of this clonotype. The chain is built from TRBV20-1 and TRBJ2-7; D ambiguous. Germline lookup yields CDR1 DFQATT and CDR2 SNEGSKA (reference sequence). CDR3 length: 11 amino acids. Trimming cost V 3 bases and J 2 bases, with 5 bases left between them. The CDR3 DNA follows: TGCAGTGCTAGTGATCCCTACGAGCAGTACTTC. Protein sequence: CSASDPYEQYF.

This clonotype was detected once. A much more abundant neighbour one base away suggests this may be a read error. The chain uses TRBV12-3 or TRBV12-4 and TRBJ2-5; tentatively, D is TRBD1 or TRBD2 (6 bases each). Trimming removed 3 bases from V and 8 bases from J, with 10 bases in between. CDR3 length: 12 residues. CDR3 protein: CASSFGGLTQYF. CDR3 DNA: TGTGCCAGCAGTTTTGGGGGGCTAACCCAGTACTTC.

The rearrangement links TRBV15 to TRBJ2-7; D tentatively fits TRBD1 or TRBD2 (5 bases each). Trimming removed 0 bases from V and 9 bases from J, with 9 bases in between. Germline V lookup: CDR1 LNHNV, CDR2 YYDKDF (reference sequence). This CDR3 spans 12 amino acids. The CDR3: CATSRDRDPQYF. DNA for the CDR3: TGTGCCACCAGCAGAGATAGGGACCCGCAGTACTTC.

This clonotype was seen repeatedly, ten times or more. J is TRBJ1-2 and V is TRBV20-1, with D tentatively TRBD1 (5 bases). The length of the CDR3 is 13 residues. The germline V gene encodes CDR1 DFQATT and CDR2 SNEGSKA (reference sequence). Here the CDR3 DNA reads TGCAGCGTTTCGGGGGTTAAGGGGTACGGCTACACCTTC. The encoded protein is CSVSGVKGYGYTF.

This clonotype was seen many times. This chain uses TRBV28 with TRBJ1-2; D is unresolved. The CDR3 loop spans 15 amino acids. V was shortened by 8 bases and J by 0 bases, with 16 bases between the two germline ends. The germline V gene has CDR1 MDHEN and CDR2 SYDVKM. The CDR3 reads CASFTPVLTNYGYTF. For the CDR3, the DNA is TGTGCCAGCTTTACCCCAGTGCTTACTAACTATGGCTACACCTTC.

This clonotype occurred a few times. CDR3 in DNA: TGTGCCACCAGTAACCGCGCGGACAGGGCCTCCGGGCATTTCGGGGAGCTGTTTTTT. It codes for CATSNRADRASGHFGELFF. The V and J genes are TRBV24-1 and TRBJ2-2; 8 bases line up with TRBD1. Germline assignment: CDR1 KGHDR and CDR2 SFDVKD. The CDR3 spans 19 residues. The trim removed 6 bases at V and 7 bases at J, leaving 21 bases unmatched.

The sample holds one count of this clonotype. The DNA of the CDR3 is TGCAGTGCCCGCGGGACGGCTTCACACGAGCAGTACTTC. Translating gives CSARGTASHEQYF. The rearrangement links TRBV20-1 to TRBJ2-7; D perhaps matches TRBD2 (6 bases). The CDR3 covers 13 residues. V was clipped by 6 bases and J by 5 bases, with 17 bases between them. CDR1 DFQATT and CDR2 SNEGSKA come from the germline V gene (reference sequence).

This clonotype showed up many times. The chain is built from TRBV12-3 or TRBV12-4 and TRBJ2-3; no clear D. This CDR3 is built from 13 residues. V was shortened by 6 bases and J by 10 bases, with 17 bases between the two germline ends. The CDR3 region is CASRYGSIRSQYF. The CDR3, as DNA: TGTGCCAGCAGATACGGTTCGATTAGGTCGCAGTATTTT.

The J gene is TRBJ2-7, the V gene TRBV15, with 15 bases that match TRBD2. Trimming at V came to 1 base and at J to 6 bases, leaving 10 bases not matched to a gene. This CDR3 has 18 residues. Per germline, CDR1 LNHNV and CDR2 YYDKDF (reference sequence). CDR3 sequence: CATSRGPGLAGGPSEQYF. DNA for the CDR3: TGTGCCACCAGCAGAGGTCCCGGACTAGCGGGAGGGCCGAGCGAGCAGTACTTC.

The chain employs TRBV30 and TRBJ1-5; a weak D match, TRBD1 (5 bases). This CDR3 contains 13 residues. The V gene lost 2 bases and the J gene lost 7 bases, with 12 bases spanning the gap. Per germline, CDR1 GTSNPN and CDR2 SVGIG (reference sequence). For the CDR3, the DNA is TGTGCCTGGAGTAGGGGTAGCGGACAGCCCCAGCATTTT. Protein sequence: CAWSRGSGQPQHF.

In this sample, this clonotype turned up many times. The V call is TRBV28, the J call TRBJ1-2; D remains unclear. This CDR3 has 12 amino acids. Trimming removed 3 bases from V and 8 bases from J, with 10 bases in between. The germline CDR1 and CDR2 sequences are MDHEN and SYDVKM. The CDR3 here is CASSFYLKGYTF. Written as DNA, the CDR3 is TGTGCCAGCAGTTTTTATCTCAAGGGCTACACCTTC.

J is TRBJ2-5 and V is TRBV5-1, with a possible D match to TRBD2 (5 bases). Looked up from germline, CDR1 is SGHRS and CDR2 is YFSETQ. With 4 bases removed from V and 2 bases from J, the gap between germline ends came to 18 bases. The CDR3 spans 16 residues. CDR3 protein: CASSLESFSGQETQYF. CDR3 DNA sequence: TGCGCCAGCAGCCTGGAATCATTTTCGGGGCAAGAGACCCAGTACTTC. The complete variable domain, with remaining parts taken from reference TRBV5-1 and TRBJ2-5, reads KAGVTQTPRYLIKTRGQQVTLSCSPISGHRSVSWYQQTPGQGLQFLFEYFSETQRNKGNFPGRFSGRQFSNSRSEMNVSTLELGDSALYLCASSLESFSGQETQYFGPGTRLLVL.

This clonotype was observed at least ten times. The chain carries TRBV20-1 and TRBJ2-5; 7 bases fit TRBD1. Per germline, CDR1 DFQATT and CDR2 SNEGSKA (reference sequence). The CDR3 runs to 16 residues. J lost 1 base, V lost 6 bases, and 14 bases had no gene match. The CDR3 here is CSAPLRARGFQETQYF. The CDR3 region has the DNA TGCAGTGCACCCTTGCGGGCCAGGGGGTTCCAAGAGACCCAGTACTTC.

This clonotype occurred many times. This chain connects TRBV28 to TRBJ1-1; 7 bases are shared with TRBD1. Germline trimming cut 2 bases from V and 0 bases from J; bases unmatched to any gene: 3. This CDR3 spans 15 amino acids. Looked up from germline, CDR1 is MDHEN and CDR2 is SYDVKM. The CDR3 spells CASSLPGQLNTEAFF. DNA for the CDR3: TGTGCCAGCAGTTTACCGGGACAGCTGAACACTGAAGCTTTCTTT.

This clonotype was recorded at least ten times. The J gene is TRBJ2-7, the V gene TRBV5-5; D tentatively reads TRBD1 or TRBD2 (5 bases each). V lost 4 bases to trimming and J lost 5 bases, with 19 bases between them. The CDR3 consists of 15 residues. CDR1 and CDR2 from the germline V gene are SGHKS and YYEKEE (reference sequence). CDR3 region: CASSGMTVSGDEQYF. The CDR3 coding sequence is TGTGCCAGCAGCGGGATGACAGTCAGCGGCGACGAGCAGTACTTC.

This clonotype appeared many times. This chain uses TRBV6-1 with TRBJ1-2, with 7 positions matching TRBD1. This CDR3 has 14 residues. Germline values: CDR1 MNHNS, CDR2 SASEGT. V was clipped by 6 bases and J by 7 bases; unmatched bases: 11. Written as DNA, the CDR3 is TGTGCCAGCAGCCCCATTACAGGGGCTTGTGGCTACACCTTC. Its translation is CASSPITGACGYTF.

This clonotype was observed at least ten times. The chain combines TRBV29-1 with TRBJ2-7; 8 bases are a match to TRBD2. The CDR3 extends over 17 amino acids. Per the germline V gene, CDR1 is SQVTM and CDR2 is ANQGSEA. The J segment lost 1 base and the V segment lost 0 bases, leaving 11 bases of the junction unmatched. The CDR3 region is CSVEDGGGPLLSYEQYF. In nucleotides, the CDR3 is TGCAGCGTTGAAGACGGGGGGGGCCCATTACTTTCCTACGAGCAGTACTTC.

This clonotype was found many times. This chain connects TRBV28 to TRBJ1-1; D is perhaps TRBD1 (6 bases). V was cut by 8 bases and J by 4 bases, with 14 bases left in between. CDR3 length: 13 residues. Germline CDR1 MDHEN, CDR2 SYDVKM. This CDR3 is CASRGRGPTEAFF. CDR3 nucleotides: TGTGCCAGCCGGGGCAGGGGTCCCACTGAAGCTTTCTTT.

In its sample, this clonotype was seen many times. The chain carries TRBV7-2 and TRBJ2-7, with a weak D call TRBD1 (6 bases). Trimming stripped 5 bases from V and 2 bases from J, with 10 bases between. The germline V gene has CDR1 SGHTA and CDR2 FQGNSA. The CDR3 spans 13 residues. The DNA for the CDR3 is TGTGCCAGCAGCAATACAGGGACCTACGAGCAGTACTTC. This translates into CASSNTGTYEQYF.

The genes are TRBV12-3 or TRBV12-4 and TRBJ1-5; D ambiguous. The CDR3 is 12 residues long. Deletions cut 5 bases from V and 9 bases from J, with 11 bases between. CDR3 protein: CASSPRLRPQHF. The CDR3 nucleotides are TGTGCCAGCAGTCCACGTCTCCGGCCCCAGCATTTT.

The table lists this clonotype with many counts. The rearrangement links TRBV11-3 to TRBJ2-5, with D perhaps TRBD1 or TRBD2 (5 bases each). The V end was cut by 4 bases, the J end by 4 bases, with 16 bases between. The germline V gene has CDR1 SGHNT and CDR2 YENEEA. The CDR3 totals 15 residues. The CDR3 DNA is TGTGCCAGCAGCTCAGGGAGAACTACTAGAGAGACCCAGTACTTC. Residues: CASSSGRTTRETQYF. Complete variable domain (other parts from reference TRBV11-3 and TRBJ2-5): EAGVVQSPRYKIIEKKQPVAFWCNPISGHNTLYWYLQNLGQGPELLIRYENEEAVDDSQLPKDRFSAERLKGVDSTLKIQPAELGDSAVYLCASSSGRTTRETQYFGPGTRLLVL.

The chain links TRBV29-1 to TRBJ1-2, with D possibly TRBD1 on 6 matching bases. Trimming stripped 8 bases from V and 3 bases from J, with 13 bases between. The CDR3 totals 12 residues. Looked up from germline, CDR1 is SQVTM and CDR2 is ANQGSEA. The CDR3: CSSVGGDYGYTF. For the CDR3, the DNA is TGCAGCTCGGTCGGGGGCGACTATGGCTACACCTTC.

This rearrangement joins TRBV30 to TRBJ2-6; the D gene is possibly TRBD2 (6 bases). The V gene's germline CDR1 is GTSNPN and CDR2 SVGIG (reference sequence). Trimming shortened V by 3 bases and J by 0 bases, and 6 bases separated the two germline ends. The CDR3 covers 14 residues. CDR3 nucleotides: TGTGCCTGGAGCGGGAGCTCTGGGGCCAACGTCCTGACTTTC. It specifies CAWSGSSGANVLTF.

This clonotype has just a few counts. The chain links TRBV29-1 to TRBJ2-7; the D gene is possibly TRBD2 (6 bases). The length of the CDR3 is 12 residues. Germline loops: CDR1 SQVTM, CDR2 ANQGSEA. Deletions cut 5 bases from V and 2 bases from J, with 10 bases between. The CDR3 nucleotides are TGCAGCGTTAGGACGGGGGCCTACGAGCAGTACTTC. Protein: CSVRTGAYEQYF.

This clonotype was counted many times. The DNA for the CDR3 is TGTGCCATCAGTGACGGGGAGTACCAAGAGACCCAGTACTTC. Its translation: CAISDGEYQETQYF. The chain links TRBV10-3 to TRBJ2-5, with a weak D call TRBD2 (5 bases). CDR3 size: 14 residues. Germline CDR1 is ENHRY and CDR2 is SYGVKD. The ends were cut back, 3 bases at V and 0 bases at J, with 8 bases in the middle.

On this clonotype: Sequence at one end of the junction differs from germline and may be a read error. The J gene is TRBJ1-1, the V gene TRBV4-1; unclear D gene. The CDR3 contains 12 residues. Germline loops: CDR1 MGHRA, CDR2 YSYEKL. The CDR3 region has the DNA TGCGCCAGCAGCCAAGATCGTGGTGAAGCTTGCTTT. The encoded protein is CASSQDRGEACF.

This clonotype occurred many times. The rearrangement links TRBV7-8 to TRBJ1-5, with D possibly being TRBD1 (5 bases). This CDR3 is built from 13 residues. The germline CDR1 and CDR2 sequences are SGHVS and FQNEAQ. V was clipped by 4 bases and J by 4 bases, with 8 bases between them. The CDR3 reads CASSSGTNQPQHF. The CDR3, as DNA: TGTGCCAGCAGCTCCGGGACGAATCAGCCCCAGCATTTT.